Listed below are T cell receptor beta chains from one sample, sequenced in a study of blood T cell repertoires in COVID-19. Sequencing used immunoSEQ multiplex PCR; TCRdb keeps in-frame clones, though not all of them. The repertoire holds some 150,000 clones, roughly nine tenths seen once, with about 1.5% in the top ten. Sequenced input: peripheral blood. These receptors were taken from a human donor in a cohort sampled during active COVID-19. CDR3s include the opening cysteine and the closing phenylalanine or tryptophan. The D gene is left open where the match is weak.

>NA|TRBV18|TRBJ2-7
CASSPKGPYEQYF
TGTGCCAGCTCACCGAAGGGGCCCTACGAGCAGTACTTC
>TRBD2|TRBV15|TRBJ2-5
CATSHRLAGDFGETQYF
TGTGCCACCAGCCACCGACTAGCGGGGGACTTTGGAGAGACCCAGTACTTC
>NA|TRBV13|TRBJ2-1
CATKRGGRNEQFF
TGTGCCACCAAAAGGGGGGGCCGCAATGAGCAGTTCTTC
>TRBD2|TRBV5-1|TRBJ2-1
CASSLVGSGGGEQFF
TGCGCCAGCAGCTTGGTTGGTAGCGGGGGTGGTGAGCAGTTCTTC
>NA|TRBV6-6|TRBJ1-1
CASSYSNRRDTEAFF
TGTGCCAGCAGTTACTCGAATAGGAGGGACACTGAAGCTTTCTTT
>NA|TRBV13|TRBJ2-5
CASSLALETQYF
TGTGCCAGCAGCTTAGCCCTGGAGACCCAGTACTTC
>NA|TRBV27|TRBJ1-2
CASSTRPGYGYTF
TGTGCCAGCAGTACCCGTCCAGGGTATGGCTACACCTTC
>NA|TRBV7-7|TRBJ1-1
CASSLELGSTEAFF
TGTGCCAGCAGCTTGGAGTTGGGTTCCACTGAAGCTTTCTTT
>NA|TRBV7-2|TRBJ2-2
CASSLARTGELFF
TGTGCCAGCAGCTTAGCGCGTACCGGGGAGCTGTTTTTT
>TRBD1|TRBV3-1/TRBV3-2|TRBJ2-7
CASSQERRQGPNYEQYF
TGTGCCAGCAGCCAAGAAAGGAGACAGGGACCCAACTACGAGCAGTACTTC
>NA|TRBV7-2|TRBJ1-5
CASSLAGRDNQPQHF
TGTGCCAGCAGCTTAGCGGGGAGGGACAATCAGCCCCAGCATTTT
>TRBD1|TRBV24-1|TRBJ1-2
CATSPGQEYGYTF
TGTGCCACCAGTCCGGGACAGGAATATGGCTACACCTTC
>TRBD1|TRBV6-1|TRBJ1-5
CASSETGGAGRNQPQHF
TGTGCCAGCAGTGAAACAGGGGGCGCGGGTAGAAATCAGCCCCAGCATTTT